A selection of T cell receptor beta chains follows, all from one sample in a study of CD8+CD57+ T cells in acquired aplastic anemia. TCRdb called the reads again in MiXCR, with one record for every CDR3 protein. The sample has under 200,000 distinct CDR3 sequences; less than 60% are singletons. Input material: sorted CD4+, CD8+, or CD8+CD57+ T cells (not recorded which) from PBMCs. These receptors were collected from a human donor with aplastic anemia. Each CDR3 is given with its conserved first and last residue. The D gene is left open where the match is weak. Clone size is stated in some rows and not others, as once, few, many or a class when expanded.

v_gene	j_gene	d_gene	abundance	CDR3aa	CDR3nt
TRBV28	TRBJ2-7	TRBD1	many	CASRIRDRDRDEQYF	TGTGCCAGCAGAATCAGGGATCGGGACAGGGACGAGCAGTACTTC
TRBV2	TRBJ1-5	TRBD1	NA	CASSASRDSFSGQPQHF	TGTGCCAGCAGTGCTTCCCGGGACAGCTTTTCGGGACAGCCCCAGCATTTT
TRBV5-4	TRBJ1-1	NA	NA	CASSTPSGVRSEAFF	TGTGCCAGCAGCACCCCATCGGGGGTTCGCTCTGAAGCTTTCTTT
TRBV3-1	TRBJ2-3	TRBD2	NA	CASADRASGRTDTQYF	TGTGCCAGCGCCGATCGGGCTAGCGGACGCACAGATACGCAGTATTTT
TRBV25-1	TRBJ2-5	NA	NA	CASSSPRSHRAGETQYF	TGTGCCAGCAGTTCCCCTCGGTCCCACCGGGCTGGAGAGACCCAGTACTTC
TRBV2	TRBJ1-5	NA	NA	CASSVSGGQPQHF	TGTGCCAGCAGTGTCTCTGGAGGTCAGCCCCAGCATTTT
TRBV5-5	TRBJ1-1	NA	NA	CARNNTEAFF	TGTGCCAGGAATAACACTGAAGCTTTCTTT
TRBV24-1	TRBJ1-2	NA	many	CATSDSNVGGYTF	TGTGCCACCAGTGATTCGAACGTCGGGGGCTACACCTTC
TRBV5-8	TRBJ1-5	TRBD1	many	CASRSGTAMNQPQHF	TGTGCCAGCAGGAGCGGGACAGCGATGAATCAGCCCCAGCATTTT
TRBV29-1	TRBJ2-7	NA	many	CSVGGAEGSSYEQYF	TGCAGCGTTGGCGGCGCGGAGGGATCATCCTACGAGCAGTACTTC
TRBV2	TRBJ2-3	TRBD2	NA	CASTMGLAGADTQYF	TGTGCCAGCACCATGGGACTAGCGGGGGCAGATACGCAGTATTTT
TRBV7-9	TRBJ2-5	NA	few	CASSTTGPRETQYF	TGTGCCAGCAGCACAACAGGGCCACGGGAGACCCAGTACTTC
TRBV5-1	TRBJ2-3	NA	many	CASSRGGPPDTQYF	TGCGCCAGCAGCCGCGGAGGGCCTCCAGATACGCAGTATTTT